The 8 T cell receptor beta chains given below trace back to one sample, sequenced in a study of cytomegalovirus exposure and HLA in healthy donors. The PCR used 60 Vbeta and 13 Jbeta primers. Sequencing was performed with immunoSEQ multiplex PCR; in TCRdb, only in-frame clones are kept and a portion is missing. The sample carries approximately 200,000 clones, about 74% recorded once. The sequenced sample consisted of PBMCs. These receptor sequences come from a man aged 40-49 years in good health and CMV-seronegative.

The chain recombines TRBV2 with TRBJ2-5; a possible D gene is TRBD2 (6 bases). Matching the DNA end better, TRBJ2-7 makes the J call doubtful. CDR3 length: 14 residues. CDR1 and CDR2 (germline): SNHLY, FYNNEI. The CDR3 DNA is TGTGCCAGCAGTGGGGAGCGGGCCACCTACGAGCAGTACTTC. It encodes CASSGERATYEQYF.

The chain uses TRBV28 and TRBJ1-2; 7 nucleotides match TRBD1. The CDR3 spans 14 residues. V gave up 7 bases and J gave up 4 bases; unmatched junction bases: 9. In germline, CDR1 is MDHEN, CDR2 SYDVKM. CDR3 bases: TGTGCCAGCATCCCCCCGGGACAGCTCTATGGCTACACCTTC. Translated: CASIPPGQLYGYTF.

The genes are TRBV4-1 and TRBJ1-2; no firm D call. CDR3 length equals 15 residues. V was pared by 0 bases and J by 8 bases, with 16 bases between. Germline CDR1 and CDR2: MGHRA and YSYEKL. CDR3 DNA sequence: TGCGCCAGCAGCCAAGATTTGGGCGGGTCTTGGGGCTACACCTTC. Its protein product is CASSQDLGGSWGYTF.

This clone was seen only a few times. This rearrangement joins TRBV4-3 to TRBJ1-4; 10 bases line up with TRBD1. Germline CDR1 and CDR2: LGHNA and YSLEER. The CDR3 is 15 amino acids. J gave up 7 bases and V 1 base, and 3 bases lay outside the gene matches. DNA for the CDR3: TGCGCCAGCAGCCAAGTCGGACAGGGGGTTGAAAAACTGTTTTTT. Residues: CASSQVGQGVEKLFF.

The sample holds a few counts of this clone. CDR3 in amino acids: CASSYSIFHGYTF. DNA for the CDR3: TGTGCCAGCAGTTACTCTATCTTCCATGGCTACACCTTC. J is TRBJ1-2 and V is TRBV6-6; D is uncertain. Per germline, CDR1 MNHNY and CDR2 SVGAGI (reference sequence). The CDR3 totals 13 residues. V dropped 0 bases and J dropped 6 bases, with 8 bases sitting between them.

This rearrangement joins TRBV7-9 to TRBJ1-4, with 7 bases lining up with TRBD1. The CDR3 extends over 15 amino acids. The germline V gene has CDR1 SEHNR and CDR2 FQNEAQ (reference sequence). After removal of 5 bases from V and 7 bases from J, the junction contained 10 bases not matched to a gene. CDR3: CASSQSTGSSEKLFF. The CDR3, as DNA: TGTGCCAGCAGCCAATCGACAGGGTCGAGTGAAAAACTGTTTTTT.

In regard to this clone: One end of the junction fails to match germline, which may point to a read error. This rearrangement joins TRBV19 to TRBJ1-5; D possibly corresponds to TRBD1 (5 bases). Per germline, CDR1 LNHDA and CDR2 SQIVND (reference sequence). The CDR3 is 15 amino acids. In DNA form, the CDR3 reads TGTGCCAGTGGGGAAATCGGAAGGGGCAACCAGCCCCAGCATTTT. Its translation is CASGEIGRGNQPQHF. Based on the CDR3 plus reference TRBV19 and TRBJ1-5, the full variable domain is DGGITQSPKYLFRKEGQNVTLSCEQNLNHDAMYWYRQDPGQGLRLIYYSQIVNDFQKGDIAEGYSVSREKKESFPLTVTSAQKNPTAFYLCASGEIGRGNQPQHFGDGTRLSIL.

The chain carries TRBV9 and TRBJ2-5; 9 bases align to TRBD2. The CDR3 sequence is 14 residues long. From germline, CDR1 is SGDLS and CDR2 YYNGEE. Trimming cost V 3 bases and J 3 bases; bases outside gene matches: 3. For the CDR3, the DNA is TGTGCCAGCAGCGAGGTAGCGGGAGAAGAGACCCAGTACTTC. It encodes CASSEVAGEETQYF. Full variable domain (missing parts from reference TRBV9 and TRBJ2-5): DSGVTQTPKHLITATGQRVTLRCSPRSGDLSVYWYQQSLDQGLQFLIQYYNGEERAKGNILERFSAQQFPDLHSELNLSSLELGDSALYFCASSEVAGEETQYFGPGTRLLVL.